Listed here are 22 T cell receptor beta chains from one sample, sequenced in a study of PD-1 blockade in classical Hodgkin lymphoma. Assay: immunoSEQ multiplex PCR; the TCRdb copy retains only in-frame clones and omits some. The table has tens of thousands of clones, about 93% seen once; the top ten hold roughly 2.5%. Time point here: newly diagnosed, previously untreated cHL patient sample. The material sequenced was peripheral blood mononuclear cells (PBMCs). The receptors stem from a human donor with classical Hodgkin lymphoma.

The chain has TRBV5-1 and TRBJ1-4; TRBD1 is a possible D gene (6 bases). The CDR3 extends over 19 amino acids. The ends were cut back, 4 bases at V and 6 bases at J, with 28 bases in the middle. Germline V gives CDR1 SGHRS, CDR2 YFSETQ. The CDR3 coding sequence is TGCGCCAGCAGCCTGGGAGCCGGAGGACAGCGTCTCGCCCATGAAAAACTGTTTTTT. This gives the protein CASSLGAGGQRLAHEKLFF.

The chain couples TRBV7-2 to TRBJ1-2; D may be TRBD1 (6 bases). The CDR3 contains 15 residues. Deletions cut 1 base from V and 5 bases from J, with 14 bases between. Germline V CDR1 and CDR2: SGHTA, FQGNSA. The CDR3 is CASSLVGTSMYGYTF. DNA for the CDR3: TGTGCCAGCAGCTTAGTAGGGACATCAATGTATGGCTACACCTTC. The whole variable domain, remainder taken from reference TRBV7-2 and TRBJ1-2, is GAGVSQSPSNKVTEKGKDVELRCDPISGHTALYWYRQSLGQGLEFLIYFQGNSAPDKSGLPSDRFSAERTGGSVSTLTIQRTQQEDSAVYLCASSLVGTSMYGYTFGSGTRLTVV.

V is TRBV5-1 and J is TRBJ1-3, with D hard to call. The ends were cut back, 1 base at V and 0 bases at J, with 14 bases in the middle. Looked up from germline, CDR1 is SGHRS and CDR2 is YFSETQ. The CDR3 sequence is 17 residues long. DNA for the CDR3: TGCGCCAGCAGCTTGATTGATGCTGCAGGCTCTGGAAACACCATATATTTT. Its translation: CASSLIDAAGSGNTIYF.

The table lists this clone with a count of one. The chain has TRBV7-2 and TRBJ1-1, with D hard to call. V lost 4 bases to trimming and J lost 5 bases, with 11 bases between them. From germline, CDR1 is SGHTA and CDR2 FQGNSA. This CDR3 is 13 amino acids long. The chain's CDR3 is CASSSLVGTEAFF. For the CDR3, the DNA is TGTGCCAGCAGCTCCCTGGTAGGGACTGAAGCTTTCTTT.

The rearrangement links TRBV11-2 to TRBJ2-2, with D uncertain. Germline V gives CDR1 SGHAT, CDR2 FQNNGV. V gave up 1 base and J gave up 2 bases, with 14 bases separating them. The CDR3 runs 17 residues. The CDR3 DNA reads TGTGCCAGCAGCTTAGGGCCCGGGTGGGGTAACACCGGGGAGCTGTTTTTT. Translated: CASSLGPGWGNTGELFF.

The chain employs TRBV7-9 and TRBJ1-1; D is possibly TRBD1 (5 bases). Germline V gives CDR1 SEHNR, CDR2 FQNEAQ (reference sequence). The V end was cut by 0 bases, the J end by 10 bases, with 12 bases between. The CDR3 runs 13 residues. The DNA of the CDR3 is TGTGCCAGCAGCTTAGCGCTCGGGGGGGTAGCTTTCTTT. Translating it yields CASSLALGGVAFF.

The V and J genes are TRBV9 and TRBJ2-1; 14 positions match TRBD2. From germline, CDR1 is SGDLS and CDR2 YYNGEE. This CDR3 has 17 amino acids. The trim removed 3 bases at V and 2 bases at J, leaving 4 bases unmatched. The CDR3 protein is CASSAGLAGVAYNEQFF. The CDR3 region has the DNA TGTGCCAGCAGCGCGGGACTAGCGGGAGTAGCCTACAATGAGCAGTTCTTC.

The chain has TRBV7-8 and TRBJ1-2; TRBD1 aligns across 8 bases. Per the germline V gene, CDR1 is SGHVS and CDR2 is FQNEAQ. The CDR3 spans 15 residues. Losses at the gene ends were 0 bases for V and 5 bases for J; bases not matched to a gene: 5. CDR3 nucleotide sequence: TGTGCCAGCAGCTTAGCCACAGGGGGTGAATATGGCTACACCTTC. It is translated as CASSLATGGEYGYTF.

The chain recombines TRBV11-3 with TRBJ2-7; no firm D call. Germline lookup yields CDR1 SGHNT and CDR2 YENEEA. The CDR3 runs 13 residues. With 1 base removed from V and 1 base from J, the gap between germline ends came to 5 bases. The CDR3 region has the DNA TGTGCCAGCAGCTTAGGGGAATCCTACGAGCAGTACTTC. This encodes CASSLGESYEQYF.

This clone is a singleton in its sample. The V and J genes are TRBV5-1 and TRBJ1-4; D is perhaps TRBD1 (5 bases). V lost 5 bases, J lost 5 bases, and 13 bases lay in between. Germline V gene sequence: CDR1 SGHRS, CDR2 YFSETQ. The CDR3 is made up of 14 amino acids. The CDR3 coding sequence is TGCGCCAGCAGGAGTGGGACCGGGAATGAAAAACTGTTTTTT. This codes for CASRSGTGNEKLFF.

The chain links TRBV5-1 to TRBJ1-3; D ambiguous. The CDR3 covers 15 residues. Germline V CDR1 and CDR2: SGHRS, YFSETQ. The ends were cut back, 0 bases at V and 0 bases at J, with 7 bases in the middle. CDR3 sequence (DNA): TGCGCCAGCAGCTTGGGGCCTTACTCTGGAAACACCATATATTTT. It yields the protein CASSLGPYSGNTIYF.

In this sample, this clone turned up once. The rearrangement links TRBV6-1 to TRBJ1-4, with D maybe TRBD1 (5 bases). Germline assignment: CDR1 MNHNS and CDR2 SASEGT. The CDR3 is 14 residues long. V was pared by 5 bases and J by 8 bases, with 15 bases between. The CDR3 sequence: CASSPDSLGEKLFF. The CDR3 coding sequence is TGTGCCAGCAGTCCAGACAGTTTAGGCGAAAAACTGTTTTTT.

The chain combines TRBV28 with TRBJ1-1; D ambiguous. V gave up 7 bases and J gave up 1 base, with 10 bases separating them. Germline CDR1 reads MDHEN; CDR2 reads SYDVKM. The CDR3 contains 13 residues. In DNA, the CDR3 is TGTGCCAGCAAATTCTCAGGGAACACTGAAGCTTTCTTT. It yields the protein CASKFSGNTEAFF.

J is TRBJ2-2 and V is TRBV15; D ambiguous. The V end lost 2 bases, the J end lost 6 bases, and 7 bases lay between the germline ends. The CDR3 is 13 amino acids. Germline CDR1 is LNHNV and CDR2 is YYDKDF (reference sequence). This chain's CDR3 is CATSRPWAGELFF. DNA for the CDR3: TGTGCCACCAGCAGACCGTGGGCCGGGGAGCTGTTTTTT.

CDR3 in DNA: TGCGCCAGCAGGGAGCGGACGGGTTTCAATGAGCAGTTCTTC. As protein: CASRERTGFNEQFF. The chain combines TRBV5-1 with TRBJ2-1, with TRBD2 as a possible D gene (5 bases). V was cut by 5 bases and J by 6 bases, with 15 bases left in between. Germline V CDR1 and CDR2: SGHRS, YFSETQ. The CDR3 is made up of 14 amino acids.

The CDR3 DNA reads TGTGCCAGCAGCCGAGGACAGGGATCGGGTGAGCAGTACTTC. This gives the protein CASSRGQGSGEQYF. The V call is TRBV5-6, the J call TRBJ2-7; 8 positions match TRBD1. Germline V gives CDR1 SGHDT, CDR2 YYEEEE. J gave up 7 bases and V 4 bases, and 10 bases lay outside the gene matches. The CDR3 length is 14 residues.

This chain uses TRBV30 with TRBJ1-1; D uncertain. This CDR3 has 13 amino acids. In germline, CDR1 is GTSNPN, CDR2 SVGIG (reference sequence). The V and J ends lost 3 bases and 4 bases respectively, with 12 bases between them. The DNA for the CDR3 is TGTGCCTGGAGCTGGTCGGCCGGCACTGAAGCTTTCTTT. Amino acid sequence: CAWSWSAGTEAFF.

The rearrangement joins TRBV5-5 to TRBJ1-5; D possibly corresponds to TRBD1 (5 bases). CDR1 and CDR2 from the germline V gene are SGHKS and YYEKEE (reference sequence). The CDR3 runs to 15 residues. V gave up 0 bases and J gave up 7 bases, with 14 bases separating them. The CDR3 sequence is CASSLEGRGRQPQHF. In nucleotides, the CDR3 is TGTGCCAGCAGCTTGGAGGGGAGGGGAAGGCAGCCCCAGCATTTT.

The genes are TRBV2 and TRBJ2-1; D is ambiguous. The V gene's germline CDR1 is SNHLY and CDR2 FYNNEI. The CDR3 length is 15 residues. V lost 8 bases to trimming and J lost 6 bases, with 20 bases between them. CDR3 residues: CASATLEAPRNEQFF. For the CDR3, the DNA is TGTGCCAGCGCAACTCTCGAGGCGCCGCGCAATGAGCAGTTCTTC. Variable domain in full (rest from reference TRBV2 and TRBJ2-1): EPEVTQTPSHQVTQMGQEVILRCVPISNHLYFYWYRQILGQKVEFLVSFYNNEISEKSEIFDDQFSVERPDGSNFTLKIRSTKLEDSAMYFCASATLEAPRNEQFFGPGTRLTVL.

The chain's CDR3 is CASSGLGPPLHF. The CDR3 nucleotides are TGTGCCAGCAGCGGCTTAGGGCCACCCCTCCACTTT. The chain couples TRBV2 to TRBJ1-6; D is undetermined. Trimming took off 6 bases at V and 11 bases at J, with 11 bases between the two ends. The CDR3 runs 12 residues. The germline CDR1 and CDR2 sequences are SNHLY and FYNNEI.

The V gene is TRBV19, the J gene TRBJ1-5; D not certain. Germline V gene data show CDR1 as LNHDA and CDR2 as SQIVND (reference sequence). The CDR3 totals 12 residues. V shed 4 bases and J shed 4 bases, with 5 bases lying between them. Here the CDR3 DNA reads TGTGCCAGTAGTAAGTCAAATCAGCCCCAGCATTTT. It encodes CASSKSNQPQHF.

V is TRBV30 and J is TRBJ2-3; no clear D. This CDR3 comprises 14 residues. Germline V gene data show CDR1 as GTSNPN and CDR2 as SVGIG (reference sequence). V lost 3 bases, J lost 0 bases, and 10 bases lay in between. CDR3 loop: CAWRGVTSTDTQYF. The CDR3 DNA reads as TGTGCCTGGAGAGGAGTTACTAGCACAGATACGCAGTATTTT.